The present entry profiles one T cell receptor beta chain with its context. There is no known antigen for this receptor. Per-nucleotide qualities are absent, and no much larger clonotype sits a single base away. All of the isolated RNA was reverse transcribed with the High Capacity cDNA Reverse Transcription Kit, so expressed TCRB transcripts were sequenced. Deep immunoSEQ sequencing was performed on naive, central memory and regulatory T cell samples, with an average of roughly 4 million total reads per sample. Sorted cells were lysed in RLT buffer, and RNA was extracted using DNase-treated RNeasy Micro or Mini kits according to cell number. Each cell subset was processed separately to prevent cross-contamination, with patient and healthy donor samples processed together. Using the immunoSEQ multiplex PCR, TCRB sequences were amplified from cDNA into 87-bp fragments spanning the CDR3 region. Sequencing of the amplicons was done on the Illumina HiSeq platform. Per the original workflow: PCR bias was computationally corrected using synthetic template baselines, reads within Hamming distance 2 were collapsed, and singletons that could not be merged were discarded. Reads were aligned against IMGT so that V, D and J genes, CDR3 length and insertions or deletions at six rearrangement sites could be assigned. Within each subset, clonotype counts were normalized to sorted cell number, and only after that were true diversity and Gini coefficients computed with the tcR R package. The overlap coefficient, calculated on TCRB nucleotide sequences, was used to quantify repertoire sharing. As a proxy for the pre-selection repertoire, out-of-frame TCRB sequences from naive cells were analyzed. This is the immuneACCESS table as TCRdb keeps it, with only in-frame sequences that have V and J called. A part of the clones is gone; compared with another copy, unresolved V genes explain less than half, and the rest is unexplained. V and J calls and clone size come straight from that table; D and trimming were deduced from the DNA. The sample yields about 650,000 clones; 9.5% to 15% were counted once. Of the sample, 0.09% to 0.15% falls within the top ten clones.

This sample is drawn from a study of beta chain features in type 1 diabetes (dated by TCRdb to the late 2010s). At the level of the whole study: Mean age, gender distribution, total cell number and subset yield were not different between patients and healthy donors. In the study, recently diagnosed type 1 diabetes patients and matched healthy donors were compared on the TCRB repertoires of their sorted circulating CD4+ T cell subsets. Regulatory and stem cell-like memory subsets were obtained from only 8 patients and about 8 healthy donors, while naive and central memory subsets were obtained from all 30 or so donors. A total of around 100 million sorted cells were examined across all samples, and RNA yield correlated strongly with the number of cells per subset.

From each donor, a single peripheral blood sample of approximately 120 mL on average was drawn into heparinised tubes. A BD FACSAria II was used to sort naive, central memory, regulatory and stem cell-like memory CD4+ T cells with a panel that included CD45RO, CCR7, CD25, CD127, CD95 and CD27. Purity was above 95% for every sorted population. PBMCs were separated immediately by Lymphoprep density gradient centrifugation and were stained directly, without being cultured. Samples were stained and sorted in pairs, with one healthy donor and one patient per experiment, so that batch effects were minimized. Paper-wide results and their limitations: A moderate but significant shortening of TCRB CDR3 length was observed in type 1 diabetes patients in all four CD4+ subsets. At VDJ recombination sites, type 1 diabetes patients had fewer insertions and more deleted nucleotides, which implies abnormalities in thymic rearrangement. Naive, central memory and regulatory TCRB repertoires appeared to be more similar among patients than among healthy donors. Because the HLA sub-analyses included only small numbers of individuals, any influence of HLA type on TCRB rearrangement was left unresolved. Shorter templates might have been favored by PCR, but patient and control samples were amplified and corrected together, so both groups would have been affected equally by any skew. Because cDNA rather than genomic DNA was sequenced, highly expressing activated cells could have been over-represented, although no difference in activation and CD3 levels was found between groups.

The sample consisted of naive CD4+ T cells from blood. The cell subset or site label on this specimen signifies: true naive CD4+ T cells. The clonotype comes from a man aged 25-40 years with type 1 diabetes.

The CDR3 protein: CASSGGTSQETQYF. The nucleotide sequence reads TGCGCCAGCAGCGGGGGGACAAGTCAAGAGACCCAGTACTTC. This sequence uses TRBV5-1 and TRBJ2-5, with a tentative D call of TRBD1 or TRBD2, each matching 6 bases. The V end loses 4 bases and the J end loses 2 bases, and a stretch of 12 bases separates them. Its CDR3 holds 14 amino acids, cysteine through phenylalanine. Of all the DNA, just the CDR3 is kept, 42 bases in frame from base 1. The germline V gene encodes CDR1 SGHRS and CDR2 YFSETQ.